A selection of T cell receptor beta chains follows, all from one sample in a study of blood T cells in healthy people across ages. TCRdb reprocessed the 5' RACE reads with MiXCR, giving one entry per CDR3 protein. Of hundreds of thousands of distinct CDR3 sequences in the sample, approximately 30% were seen once. Sequencing was done on a sample of blood. Source of these receptors: an elderly woman in good health. CDR3s include the opening cysteine and the closing phenylalanine or tryptophan. The order of the fields is clone size, J gene, D gene, CDR3 length, V gene, CDR3 protein, CDR3 DNA. D genes are given only for firm matches. Size tells how often a clone was seen (once, few, many) or the class of an expanded clone, and some rows leave it out.

clone size: -; J gene: TRBJ1-3; D gene: -; CDR3 length: 16; V gene: TRBV7-8; CDR3 protein: CASSPRMVQMGNTIYF; CDR3 DNA: TGTGCCAGCAGCCCGAGGATGGTTCAAATGGGAAACACCATATATTTT
clone size: few; J gene: TRBJ2-1; D gene: TRBD2; CDR3 length: 17; V gene: TRBV5-1; CDR3 protein: CASSLEPWGSGYNEQFF; CDR3 DNA: TGCGCCAGCAGCTTGGAGCCCTGGGGTAGCGGGTACAATGAGCAGTTCTTC
clone size: many; J gene: TRBJ2-3; D gene: -; CDR3 length: 14; V gene: TRBV6-1; CDR3 protein: CASSEVGFTDTQYF; CDR3 DNA: TGTGCCAGCAGTGAAGTGGGCTTCACAGATACGCAGTATTTT
clone size: -; J gene: TRBJ2-7; D gene: -; CDR3 length: 12; V gene: TRBV29-1; CDR3 protein: CSVGRSSYEQYF; CDR3 DNA: TGCAGCGTTGGCAGGAGCTCCTACGAGCAGTACTTC
clone size: -; J gene: TRBJ2-5; D gene: TRBD2; CDR3 length: 16; V gene: TRBV20-1; CDR3 protein: CSARDLLAGVQETQYF; CDR3 DNA: TGCAGTGCTAGAGACTTACTAGCGGGGGTACAAGAGACCCAGTACTTC
clone size: many; J gene: TRBJ2-1; D gene: -; CDR3 length: 16; V gene: TRBV5-1; CDR3 protein: CASSMGDRTSYNEQFF; CDR3 DNA: TGCGCCAGCAGCATGGGAGACAGGACCTCCTACAATGAGCAGTTCTTC
clone size: -; J gene: TRBJ1-4; D gene: -; CDR3 length: 13; V gene: TRBV15; CDR3 protein: CATEVATNEKLFF; CDR3 DNA: TGTGCCACCGAAGTTGCAACTAATGAAAAACTGTTTTTT
clone size: few; J gene: TRBJ2-3; D gene: -; CDR3 length: 16; V gene: TRBV6-1; CDR3 protein: CASGRIGDSSTDTQYF; CDR3 DNA: TGTGCCAGCGGACGGATAGGAGACTCTAGCACAGATACGCAGTATTTT
clone size: few; J gene: TRBJ2-1; D gene: -; CDR3 length: 11; V gene: TRBV5-6; CDR3 protein: CASSFAYEQFF; CDR3 DNA: TGTGCCAGCAGCTTCGCTTACGAGCAGTTCTTC
clone size: many; J gene: TRBJ2-3; D gene: TRBD2; CDR3 length: 16; V gene: TRBV5-6; CDR3 protein: CASSFWGSGVTDTQYF; CDR3 DNA: TGTGCCAGCAGCTTTTGGGGAAGCGGGGTCACAGATACGCAGTATTTT